The 25 T cell receptor beta chains below all came from one sample that was sequenced in a study of shared clonotypes between healthy human individuals. Assay: immunoSEQ multiplex PCR; the TCRdb copy retains only in-frame clones and omits some. The table has about 1.4 million clones, roughly 95% seen once. Sequencing used naive CD4+ T cells sorted from blood. Described subset: CD45RA+ positively selected. The receptors originated from a man aged 30 to 45 in good health.

This CDR3 reads CASSPSLLAGGPTNEQFF. CDR3 nucleotide sequence: TGTGCCAGCAGTCCTAGCCTCCTAGCGGGAGGGCCAACGAATGAGCAGTTCTTC. The chain recombines TRBV27 with TRBJ2-1, with 12 bases aligning to TRBD2. Germline CDR1 reads MNHEY; CDR2 reads SMNVEV (reference sequence). V dropped 5 bases and J dropped 7; count of bases not matched to a gene: 15. CDR3 length: 18 amino acids.

In this sample, this clone turned up once. This rearrangement joins TRBV7-9 to TRBJ2-1, with TRBD2 identical over 11 bases. With 5 bases clipped from V and 4 bases from J, the junction kept 4 bases outside the gene matches. Per the germline V gene, CDR1 is SEHNR and CDR2 is FQNEAQ (reference sequence). The CDR3 contains 15 residues. The CDR3 region has the DNA TGTGCCAGCAGCGCGGGGACTAGCGGTTACAATGAGCAGTTCTTC. Its protein product is CASSAGTSGYNEQFF.

The rearrangement links TRBV18 to TRBJ2-1, with 8 bases aligning to TRBD2. After removal of 3 bases from V and 3 bases from J, the junction contained 7 bases not matched to a gene. CDR1 is KGHSH and CDR2 is LQKENI in the germline V gene. The CDR3 totals 16 residues. CDR3 DNA: TGTGCCAGCTCACCTGCCAAAGCGGGAGACTACAATGAGCAGTTCTTC. This gives the protein CASSPAKAGDYNEQFF. The full variable domain, rest sourced from reference TRBV18 and TRBJ2-1, is NAGVMQNPRHLVRRRGQEARLRCSPMKGHSHVYWYRQLPEEGLKFMVYLQKENIIDESGMPKERFSAEFPKEGPSILRIQQVVRGDSAAYFCASSPAKAGDYNEQFFGPGTRLTVL.

V is TRBV30 and J is TRBJ1-4; D is undetermined. Germline V CDR1 and CDR2: GTSNPN, SVGIG (reference sequence). The CDR3 is made up of 12 amino acids. V shed 2 bases and J shed 4 bases, with 5 bases lying between them. The CDR3 DNA reads TGTGCCTGGAGTCCCAGTAATGAAAAACTGTTTTTT. It codes for CAWSPSNEKLFF.

V is TRBV9 and J is TRBJ2-7, with a possible D match to TRBD2 (6 bases). V was cut by 4 bases and J by 6 bases, with 11 bases left in between. The CDR3 is 12 residues long. CDR1 is SGDLS and CDR2 is YYNGEE in the germline V gene. In DNA, the CDR3 is TGTGCCAGCAGCTCCGGGGGTTTCGAGCAGTACTTC. Translated, it gives CASSSGGFEQYF.

This clone showed up just a few times. The chain links TRBV19 to TRBJ2-7; 8 nucleotides line up with TRBD2. Losses at the gene ends were 7 bases for V and 9 bases for J; bases not matched to a gene: 11. In germline, CDR1 is LNHDA, CDR2 SQIVND (reference sequence). The CDR3 is 13 amino acids. The CDR3 is CASKLAAGSVQYF. Written as DNA, the CDR3 is TGTGCCAGTAAACTAGCGGCTGGAAGCGTGCAGTACTTC.

CDR3 sequence: CASSPLGVAGANVLTF. The CDR3 DNA reads as TGTGCCAGCAGCCCCTTGGGGGTTGCTGGGGCCAACGTCCTGACTTTC. This chain links TRBV7-9 with TRBJ2-6, with D perhaps being TRBD1 or TRBD2 (5 bases each). V lost 5 bases and J 2 bases, leaving 13 bases between the germline ends. Germline CDR1 SEHNR, CDR2 FQNEAQ (reference sequence). The length of the CDR3 is 16 residues.

The chain joins TRBV10-3 to TRBJ2-1; 7 nucleotides agree with TRBD1. CDR3 length: 14 amino acids. The junction had 5 bases not matched to a gene; V was cut back by 9 bases and J by 0 bases. CDR1 and CDR2 from the germline V gene are ENHRY and SYGVKD. DNA for the CDR3: TGTGCCATGAGGGGACAGAACTCCTACAATGAGCAGTTCTTC. Translating it yields CAMRGQNSYNEQFF.

The J gene is TRBJ1-2, the V gene TRBV7-6; D not certain. Trimming took off 1 base at V and 3 bases at J, with 9 bases between the two ends. This CDR3 comprises 14 residues. Looked up from germline, CDR1 is SGHVS and CDR2 is FNYEAQ. The CDR3 bases are TGTGCCAGCAGCTTAGGGTCTGGGGACTATGGCTACACCTTC. Its translation: CASSLGSGDYGYTF.

This clone was seen a single time. V gene TRBV12-5 combines with J gene TRBJ2-1; maybe TRBD1 (5 bases). V lost 7 bases to trimming and J lost 2 bases, with 15 bases between them. The CDR3 contains 15 residues. CDR1 is LGHNT, CDR2 FRNRAP, per germline. As DNA, the CDR3 is TGTGCTAGTGCCAAGACAGTAGCCACCTACAATGAGCAGTTCTTC. Its protein is CASAKTVATYNEQFF.

CDR3: CASRNRGASYEQYF. The CDR3 nucleotides are TGTGCCAGCAGAAACAGGGGGGCCTCCTACGAGCAGTACTTC. The chain has TRBV6-5 and TRBJ2-7, with TRBD1 matching over 8 bases. This CDR3 is 14 amino acids long. V trimming: 6 bases; J trimming: 0 bases; junction bases outside the gene matches: 4. CDR1 and CDR2 (germline): MNHEY, SVGAGI.

The V gene is TRBV2, the J gene TRBJ1-1; unclear D gene. Germline CDR1 SNHLY, CDR2 FYNNEI. CDR3 length: 11 amino acids. V was shortened by 9 bases and J by 1 base, with 6 bases between the two germline ends. CDR3 nucleotides: TGTGCCAGTAACAGGAACACTGAAGCTTTCTTT. Translated: CASNRNTEAFF.

The CDR3 spells CASSPGLRTQYF. Here the CDR3 DNA reads TGTGCCAGCAGTCCGGGACTGCGTACGCAGTATTTT. The V and J genes are TRBV28 and TRBJ2-3, with a tentative D call TRBD2 (6 bases). Deletions cut 5 bases from V and 8 bases from J, with 11 bases between. CDR1 is MDHEN, CDR2 SYDVKM, per germline. This CDR3 has 12 residues.

In its sample, this clone was seen once. The V call is TRBV11-3, the J call TRBJ2-4, with D perhaps assigned TRBD1 or TRBD2 (6 bases each). The germline gives CDR1 SGHNT, CDR2 YENEEA. This CDR3 comprises 14 residues. V was pared by 3 bases and J by 6 bases, with 12 bases between. The CDR3 is CASSFVGGRNIQYF. The CDR3 DNA reads as TGTGCCAGCAGCTTTGTAGGGGGGAGAAACATTCAGTACTTC.

The rearrangement joins TRBV18 to TRBJ1-3; perhaps TRBD1 as D (6 bases). The germline V gene has CDR1 KGHSH and CDR2 LQKENI. This CDR3 contains 13 residues. The germline V and J ends were trimmed by 8 bases and 8 bases, with 16 bases remaining between them. CDR3 loop: CASQGTLEDTIYF. In DNA, the CDR3 is TGTGCCAGCCAGGGGACGCTGGAGGACACCATATATTTT.

This chain connects TRBV28 to TRBJ2-1; 9 bases match TRBD1. V dropped 5 bases and J dropped 8; count of bases not matched to a gene: 13. This CDR3 has 16 amino acids. Germline-derived CDR1 and CDR2 are MDHEN and SYDVKM. CDR3 loop: CASSRKRTGVADEQFF. The CDR3, as DNA: TGTGCCAGCAGTAGAAAAAGGACAGGGGTTGCAGATGAGCAGTTCTTC.

V gene TRBV5-1 combines with J gene TRBJ2-1; 13 positions match TRBD2. The CDR3 runs 15 residues. CDR1 and CDR2 from the germline V gene are SGHRS and YFSETQ. The J segment lost 5 bases and the V segment lost 5 bases, leaving 4 bases of the junction unmatched. The CDR3 sequence is CASRPGLAGDNEQFF. The CDR3 nucleotides read TGCGCCAGCAGACCAGGACTAGCGGGAGACAATGAGCAGTTCTTC.

The rearrangement joins TRBV28 to TRBJ1-2; 7 positions agree with TRBD1. Germline CDR1 reads MDHEN; CDR2 reads SYDVKM. V dropped 5 bases and J dropped 8; count of bases not matched to a gene: 2. This CDR3 spans 11 amino acids. The CDR3 reads CASSTGVGYTF. Written as DNA, the CDR3 is TGTGCCAGCAGTACAGGGGTGGGCTACACCTTC.

V gene TRBV28 combines with J gene TRBJ2-7, with 8 bases identical to TRBD2. The V and J ends lost 6 bases and 5 bases, in that order; junction bases with no gene match: 12. The CDR3 length is 15 residues. Germline V lookup: CDR1 MDHEN, CDR2 SYDVKM. The CDR3 nucleotides are TGTGCCAGCAGCCCCTGGGGAAGCGGGAGCGACGAGCAGTACTTC. It translates to CASSPWGSGSDEQYF.

The chain is built from TRBV6-5 and TRBJ2-7; D possibly corresponds to TRBD1 (6 bases). Deletions cut 6 bases from V and 2 bases from J, with 14 bases between. This CDR3 region has 14 residues. CDR1 is MNHEY, CDR2 SVGAGI, per germline. In nucleotides, the CDR3 is TGTGCCAGCAGGCTCAACAGGGAGCCCTACGAGCAGTACTTC. It specifies CASRLNREPYEQYF.

The rearrangement uses TRBV5-1 and TRBJ2-5; no firm D call. The length of the CDR3 is 14 residues. CDR1 and CDR2 from the germline V gene are SGHRS and YFSETQ. V was pared by 1 base and J by 2 bases, with 9 bases between. DNA for the CDR3: TGCGCCAGCAGCTTGACAAATCCACAAGAGACCCAGTACTTC. It is translated as CASSLTNPQETQYF.

CDR3 nucleotides: TGTGCCAGCAGACGAGGGGGGAACGGGGAGCTGTTTTTT. Its protein is CASRRGGNGELFF. The chain is built from TRBV5-8 and TRBJ2-2; TRBD1 or TRBD2 may be the D gene (6 bases each). From germline, CDR1 is SGHTS and CDR2 YDEGEE. The length of the CDR3 is 13 residues. Trimming shortened V by 5 bases and J by 7 bases, and 12 bases separated the two germline ends.

The DNA of the CDR3 is TGCGCCAGCAGCTTGGTGGCAGGGGAGAATGAAAAACTGTTTTTT. Its protein is CASSLVAGENEKLFF. The chain recombines TRBV5-1 with TRBJ1-4, with D maybe TRBD1 (6 bases). Trimming took off 0 bases at V and 5 bases at J, with 11 bases between the two ends. The CDR3 spans 15 residues. Germline V gives CDR1 SGHRS, CDR2 YFSETQ.

The gene calls are TRBV18 and TRBJ2-3; D remains ambiguous. The CDR3 has 14 amino acids. The germline CDR1 and CDR2 sequences are KGHSH and LQKENI. V was pared by 3 bases and J by 2 bases, with 9 bases between. The CDR3 nucleotides read TGTGCCAGCTCACCTGTAACCATCACAGATACGCAGTATTTT. Translation: CASSPVTITDTQYF.

The V and J genes are TRBV27 and TRBJ2-3, with TRBD1 as a possible D gene (6 bases). V lost 8 bases, J lost 0 bases, and 15 bases lay in between. In germline, CDR1 is MNHEY, CDR2 SMNVEV (reference sequence). CDR3 length equals 15 residues. CDR3 bases: TGTGCCAGCCAGGACAGTCCTTCTAGCACAGATACGCAGTATTTT. The encoded protein is CASQDSPSSTDTQYF.